This T cell receptor beta chain was captured by sequencing in a study of T cell responses to AZD1222 COVID-19 vaccine. Data came from immunoSEQ multiplex PCR; TCRdb stores just in-frame clones and leaves some out. The table lists about 150,000 clones, 90% to 95% of them singletons. The CDR3 has 15 amino acids. Per germline, CDR1 SGHRS and CDR2 YFSETQ. Trimming shortened V by 6 bases and J by 5 bases, and 17 bases separated the two germline ends. J is TRBJ2-2 and V is TRBV5-1; either TRBD1 or TRBD2 may supply D (5 bases each). This clonotype was sampled from an adult in good health. The source was peripheral blood, collected on day 0 of AZD1222 vaccination. The CDR3 region has the DNA TGCGCCAGCACCTTTGAGGGGCCGCAGACCGGGGAGCTGTTTTTT. It encodes CASTFEGPQTGELFF.